The next 5 T cell receptor beta chains were all read from a single sample in a study of beta chain features in type 1 diabetes. Study-wide points: Shortening of TCRB CDR3s, moderate but significant, appeared in all four CD4+ subsets of Type 1 diabetes patients.

No antigen has been assigned to these receptors. Since all of the isolated RNA was reverse transcribed, expressed TCRB transcripts were what got sequenced. Some clones are missing from TCRdb's copy, which holds only in-frame ones; the method was immunoSEQ multiplex PCR. The data show 640,000 or so clones, roughly 13% seen once. Sequencing input: naive CD4+ T cells from blood. The receptors stem from a man between 18 and 29 years old with type 1 diabetes.

This chain links TRBV12-5 with TRBJ2-7; a possible D gene is TRBD1 (5 bases). Looked up from germline, CDR1 is LGHNT and CDR2 is FRNRAP. Trimming stripped 6 bases from V and 3 bases from J, with 15 bases between. The CDR3 is 14 residues long. CDR3 DNA sequence: TGTGCTAGTGGCTCCATCCCCCAGGGCTACGAGCAGTACTTC. Amino acid sequence: CASGSIPQGYEQYF.

V usage is TRBV19 and J usage is TRBJ2-1; 7 positions agree with TRBD1. Trimming cost V 10 bases and J 4 bases; bases outside gene matches: 10. CDR3 length: 14 amino acids. Germline CDR1 and CDR2: LNHDA and SQIVND (reference sequence). CDR3 in amino acids: CATTRQGWYNEQFF. CDR3 nucleotide sequence: TGTGCCACCACCAGACAGGGTTGGTACAATGAGCAGTTCTTC.

This clone came up a few times. J is TRBJ1-2 and V is TRBV29-1; D call uncertain. CDR1 is SQVTM, CDR2 ANQGSEA, per germline. The V gene lost 5 bases and the J gene lost 2 bases, with 9 bases spanning the gap. The CDR3 covers 12 residues. CDR3 in DNA: TGCAGCGTTAGGCTACCCAACTATGGCTACACCTTC. Translating gives CSVRLPNYGYTF.

The chain carries TRBV29-1 and TRBJ1-4; no firm D call. Between the trimmed V and J ends, which lost 6 bases and 7 bases, there was a span of 15 bases. Per the germline V gene, CDR1 is SQVTM and CDR2 is ANQGSEA. The CDR3 extends over 13 amino acids. The CDR3 nucleotides are TGCAGCGTCGCGGTGGGATGGGGTGAAAAACTGTTTTTT. Its translation: CSVAVGWGEKLFF.

This clone was picked up a small number of times. This chain uses TRBV29-1 with TRBJ2-7, with no clear D. Per germline, CDR1 SQVTM and CDR2 ANQGSEA. Trimming left V 2 bases short and J 3 bases short, with 5 bases between. The CDR3 length is 11 residues. CDR3: CSVESYYEQYF. As DNA, the CDR3 is TGCAGCGTTGAATCGTACTACGAGCAGTACTTC.